The 14 T cell receptor beta chains listed next were all sequenced from one sample in a study of esophageal squamous cell carcinoma under preoperative chemotherapy. TCRdb itself ran the PCR reads through MiXCR, one entry per CDR3 protein. The sample records about 30,000 distinct CDR3 sequences, less than 55% being singletons. The sample's time point: before preoperative PTX-NDP chemotherapy. This sample was taken from a patient given preoperative chemotherapy. These receptors all stem from a human donor with esophageal squamous cell carcinoma. The donor label of this sample is uncertain.

The genes are TRBV6-1 and TRBJ2-3, with D possibly matching TRBD1 (5 bases). CDR1 and CDR2 (germline): MNHNS, SASEGT. Trimming left V 5 bases short and J 1 base short, with 7 bases between. CDR3 length: 13 amino acids. CDR3 sequence (DNA): TGTGCCAGCAGTCAAGGGGGCACAGATACGCAGTATTTT. This sequence encodes CASSQGGTDTQYF.

This clonotype was counted many times. A much larger clone lies one base from this, so it may be a read error. The J gene is TRBJ2-5, the V gene TRBV7-8; D unresolved. The CDR3 covers 15 residues. Trimming took off 3 bases at V and 11 bases at J, with 22 bases between the two ends. Germline V lookup: CDR1 SGHVS, CDR2 FQNEAQ. In DNA form, the CDR3 reads TGTGCCAGCAGCTTGCGGCGGTCAAAAGAGAATGAGCAGTACTTC. Protein: CASSLRRSKENEQYF.

This clonotype was recorded a few times. The chain links TRBV10-3 to TRBJ1-1, with a tentative D call TRBD1 (6 bases). The CDR3 has 14 residues. The V end lost 11 bases, the J end lost 1 base, and 17 bases lay between the germline ends. Looked up from germline, CDR1 is ENHRY and CDR2 is SYGVKD. CDR3 bases: TGTGCCGCGAAGGTCTTGGGGGCGAACACTGAAGCTTTCTTT. The encoded protein is CAAKVLGANTEAFF.

About this clonotype: Compared with germline, one end of the junction differs, possibly owing to a read error. This chain connects TRBV7-2 to TRBJ2-4; 9 bases map to TRBD2. This CDR3 has 16 amino acids. CDR1 is SGHTA and CDR2 is FQGNSA in the germline V gene. CDR3 in DNA: TGTGCCTGCAGCGTCCGCGGGAGGGGGCCCACAAATACGCAGTACTTC. Translated: CACSVRGRGPTNTQYF.

As concerns this clonotype: The conserved closing phenylalanine or tryptophan is absent in this CDR3, likely reflecting a read error. The chain employs TRBV11-3 and TRBJ2-5, with D tentatively TRBD2 (5 bases). CDR1 and CDR2 (germline): SGHNT, YENEEA. Trimming cost V 3 bases and J 2 bases, with 13 bases left between them. The CDR3 runs to 15 residues. Here the CDR3 DNA reads TGTGCCAGCAGCTTTTCGGCACAGCGGCAAGAGACCCAGTACTCG. Protein product: CASSFSAQRQETQYS.

The gene calls are TRBV5-1 and TRBJ2-2; 12 bases agree with TRBD1. CDR1 is SGHRS and CDR2 is YFSETQ in the germline V gene. V lost 4 bases to trimming and J lost 7 bases; unmatched junction nucleotides: 8. CDR3 length: 16 amino acids. This CDR3 is CASSIGTGGAIGELFF. DNA of the CDR3: TGCGCCAGCAGCATTGGGACAGGGGGCGCAATCGGGGAGCTGTTTTTT.

This clonotype appeared once. The chain couples TRBV7-6 to TRBJ2-5; 10 bases align to TRBD1. The J call may not be correct, given that the DNA end is closer to TRBJ2-7. Per the germline V gene, CDR1 is SGHVS and CDR2 is FNYEAQ. The CDR3 contains 15 residues. The CDR3 nucleotides read TGTGCCAGCAGCTCTGACAGGGGGCTTTTCTACGAGCAGTACTTC. It codes for CASSSDRGLFYEQYF.

Comment on this clonotype: The junction departs from the called germline gene at one end, perhaps through a read error. This chain joins TRBV7-6 and TRBJ2-3; D may be TRBD1 or TRBD2 (6 bases each). CDR1 is SGHVS and CDR2 is FNYEAQ in the germline V gene. This CDR3 has 14 amino acids. CDR3 loop: CAGMGGRDQDTQYF. The CDR3 bases are TGTGCGGGGATGGGGGGCCGTGACCAAGATACGCAGTACTTT.

The rearrangement links TRBV11-3 to TRBJ2-1, with D tentatively TRBD1 or TRBD2 (7 bases each). The CDR3 covers 13 residues. V lost 5 bases and J lost 6, with 11 bases in between. The V gene's germline CDR1 is SGHNT and CDR2 YENEEA. DNA for the CDR3: TGTGCCAGCAGCGGGGAGGGGGCCAATGAGCAGTTCTTC. It yields the protein CASSGEGANEQFF.

The table lists this clonotype with a few counts. One junction end does not reproduce the germline sequence, and a read error may be involved. The chain combines TRBV7-2 with TRBJ2-1, with D perhaps being TRBD1 or TRBD2 (5 bases each). Per germline, CDR1 SGHTA and CDR2 FQGNSA. The CDR3 runs to 12 residues. CDR3 coding DNA: TGTGCCAGCAGCTTGACACGCAGGGAGCTGTTTTTC. Encoded protein: CASSLTRRELFF.

At least ten counts were recorded for this clonotype. The chain has TRBV4-1 and TRBJ2-4; TRBD1 matches 7 bases. Trimming took 0 bases from V and 3 from J; bases not matched to a gene: 8. This CDR3 comprises 17 residues. Per germline, CDR1 MGHRA and CDR2 YSYEKL. The DNA for the CDR3 is TGCGCCAGCAGCCAAGAGGAAAGGGGGCTGAGCAAAAACATTCAGTACTTC. As protein: CASSQEERGLSKNIQYF.

With regard to this clonotype: At one of its ends the junction is not consistent with the germline gene, which may arise from a read error. The chain carries TRBV7-6 and TRBJ2-3; tentatively, D is TRBD1 (6 bases). Germline CDR1 SGHVS, CDR2 FNYEAQ. The CDR3 covers 15 residues. CDR3 sequence: CASSSGARGQETQYF. CDR3 nucleotide sequence: TGTGCCAGCAGCTCCGGAGCCAGGGGCCAAGAGACGCAGTATTTC.

This clonotype was seen a single time. The rearrangement joins TRBV7-4 to TRBJ2-2; possibly TRBD1 or TRBD2 for D (5 bases each). CDR3 length: 15 residues. Germline V gene lookup returns CDR1 SGHVT and CDR2 SQSDAQ. Trimming stripped 5 bases from V and 16 bases from J, with 26 bases between. The CDR3 DNA reads TGTGCCAGCAGCCGGAAGACTGCGAGCACCGGGACGCAGTTTTTT. It codes for CASSRKTASTGTQFF.

The table lists this clonotype with a few counts. The rearrangement joins TRBV10-2 to TRBJ2-1; D not certain. The DNA end is a closer match to TRBJ2-7, so the J assignment may be wrong. Per germline, CDR1 WSHSY and CDR2 SAAADI. The CDR3 is 13 amino acids. The CDR3 here is CASSDTSINEQYF. CDR3 coding DNA: TGCGCCAGCAGTGATACCTCAATAAACGAGCAGTACTTC.